One and the same sample provided the 2 T cell receptor beta chains below, sequenced in a study of PD-L1 blockade in urothelial cancer. Sequencing used immunoSEQ multiplex PCR; TCRdb keeps in-frame clones, though not all of them. Among under 85,000 clones listed, 85% to 95% were seen once. Time point of the sample: peripheral blood 6 weeks after treatment start. The sequencing used PBMCs, collected around atezolizumab (anti-PD-L1) treatment. The receptors come from an elderly woman with urothelial cancer.

J is TRBJ2-1 and V is TRBV5-1; D perhaps matches TRBD1 (5 bases). The CDR3 consists of 14 residues. Germline assignment: CDR1 SGHRS and CDR2 YFSETQ. Deletions cut 4 bases from V and 3 bases from J, with 11 bases between. This CDR3 is CASSLGLGYNEQFF. The CDR3, as DNA: TGCGCCAGCAGCCTGGGGCTAGGCTACAATGAGCAGTTCTTC.

This chain joins TRBV6-1 and TRBJ2-1; tentatively, D is TRBD2 (6 bases). From germline, CDR1 is MNHNS and CDR2 SASEGT. The CDR3 extends over 15 amino acids. Trimming shortened V by 3 bases and J by 7 bases, and 16 bases separated the two germline ends. CDR3 region: CASSEWSGAGNEQFF. As DNA, the CDR3 is TGTGCCAGCAGTGAGTGGTCGGGAGCCGGGAATGAGCAGTTCTTC.